The rows below give T cell receptor beta chains drawn from one sample of a study of T-cell reconstitution after alpha-beta-depleted transplantation in children. In TCRdb, the PCR reads were re-called with MiXCR into one record per CDR3 protein. The repertoire holds approximately 590,000 distinct CDR3 sequences, with roughly a tenth as singletons. Source: PBMCs from the stem cell graft donor, taken from the stem cell graft. Every receptor here comes from a human donor who donated a stem cell graft to a child with acute myeloid leukemia. Both conserved end residues are part of each CDR3. Each record gives: CDR3 DNA, CDR3 protein, V gene, D gene, clone size, J gene. The D gene is left open where the match is weak. Clone size is shown for a subset of rows, as once, few, many or a class of expanded clone.

CDR3nt: TGCAGTGCTAGGGATGCTTTTGGGGCGACTGGAAACACCATATATTTT
CDR3aa: CSARDAFGATGNTIYF
v_gene: TRBV20-1
d_gene: .
abundance: .
j_gene: TRBJ1-3

CDR3nt: TGTGCCAGCAGCTTTAAACTTGGGGGCTACACCTTC
CDR3aa: CASSFKLGGYTF
v_gene: TRBV11-2
d_gene: .
abundance: few
j_gene: TRBJ1-2

CDR3nt: TGTGCCAGCAACAGGGTCCGTACCGGGGAGCTGTTTTTT
CDR3aa: CASNRVRTGELFF
v_gene: TRBV28
d_gene: .
abundance: .
j_gene: TRBJ2-2

CDR3nt: TGTGCCAGCAGCTTAGATCCGGCGCAGGGGGGGGAGACCCAGTACTTC
CDR3aa: CASSLDPAQGGETQYF
v_gene: TRBV11-2
d_gene: .
abundance: .
j_gene: TRBJ2-5

CDR3nt: TGCGCCAGCAGCCAAGAGACGGGAATCAAAAACATTCAGTACTTC
CDR3aa: CASSQETGIKNIQYF
v_gene: TRBV4-3
d_gene: .
abundance: many
j_gene: TRBJ2-4

CDR3nt: TGTGCCAGCAGCTTGGGGGTGGGGGGTAGGAACACTGAAGCTTTCTTT
CDR3aa: CASSLGVGGRNTEAFF
v_gene: TRBV5-6
d_gene: .
abundance: .
j_gene: TRBJ1-1

CDR3nt: TGTGCCAGCAGCTTAGTACCAAGCGGGCAAGATACGCAGTATTTT
CDR3aa: CASSLVPSGQDTQYF
v_gene: TRBV7-9
d_gene: .
abundance: .
j_gene: TRBJ2-3

CDR3nt: TGTGCCAGCAGTTTGGATCGAGAGCGCGAGCAGTACTTC
CDR3aa: CASSLDREREQYF
v_gene: TRBV12-3/TRBV12-4
d_gene: .
abundance: many
j_gene: TRBJ2-7

CDR3nt: TGTGCCAGCAGTAGGACAGGGGAAAGTCACGACCAGTACTTC
CDR3aa: CASSRTGESHDQYF
v_gene: TRBV6-2/TRBV6-3
d_gene: TRBD1
abundance: few
j_gene: TRBJ2-7

CDR3nt: TGTGCCAGCGGGCCTACAAATCAGCCCCAGCATTTT
CDR3aa: CASGPTNQPQHF
v_gene: TRBV6-2/TRBV6-3
d_gene: .
abundance: many
j_gene: TRBJ1-5

CDR3nt: TGTGCCAGCAGCTGGGGGACTGGGACATTTTATGGCTACACCTTC
CDR3aa: CASSWGTGTFYGYTF
v_gene: TRBV5-5
d_gene: .
abundance: many
j_gene: TRBJ1-2

CDR3nt: TGCGCCAGCAGCGTCCTCCAATCTGGGACTAGCGGGAGTAGGGATGAGCAGTTCTTC
CDR3aa: CASSVLQSGTSGSRDEQFF
v_gene: TRBV5-1
d_gene: TRBD2
abundance: many
j_gene: TRBJ2-1

CDR3nt: TGCAGTGCTAGACCCCGGACTAACGGGTACGAGCAGTACTTC
CDR3aa: CSARPRTNGYEQYF
v_gene: TRBV20-1
d_gene: .
abundance: many
j_gene: TRBJ2-7

CDR3nt: TGTGCCAGCAGCCCGATGGGACTCCTCTACGAGCAGTACTTC
CDR3aa: CASSPMGLLYEQYF
v_gene: TRBV4-2
d_gene: .
abundance: few
j_gene: TRBJ2-7

CDR3nt: TGTGCCAGCAGCCCTTTCTTGTCCTACGAGCAGTACTTC
CDR3aa: CASSPFLSYEQYF
v_gene: TRBV12-3/TRBV12-4
d_gene: .
abundance: .
j_gene: TRBJ2-7

CDR3nt: TGCGCCAGCAGCCGCGGAGCGGACAGGGAGGAGACCCAGTACTTC
CDR3aa: CASSRGADREETQYF
v_gene: TRBV5-1
d_gene: TRBD1
abundance: .
j_gene: TRBJ2-5

CDR3nt: TGTGCCAGCAGCCAAGAATTTAGGCAGGGGGGTTACGAGCAGTACTTC
CDR3aa: CASSQEFRQGGYEQYF
v_gene: TRBV14
d_gene: .
abundance: few
j_gene: TRBJ2-7

CDR3nt: TGCAGTGCTAGGGCAAGAGCGGGAGCGGCAGATACGCAGTATTTT
CDR3aa: CSARARAGAADTQYF
v_gene: TRBV20-1
d_gene: TRBD2
abundance: many
j_gene: TRBJ2-3

CDR3nt: TGTGCCAGCAGCAACCCTAGCGGCACCTACAATGAGCAGTTCTTC
CDR3aa: CASSNPSGTYNEQFF
v_gene: TRBV9
d_gene: TRBD2
abundance: .
j_gene: TRBJ2-1

CDR3nt: TGTGCCAGCAGCCCACGAGGCAGGACAGGCTCCTACGAGCAGTACTTC
CDR3aa: CASSPRGRTGSYEQYF
v_gene: TRBV6-2/TRBV6-3
d_gene: TRBD1
abundance: few
j_gene: TRBJ2-7

CDR3nt: TGTGCCAGCACCCCCGGGACAGGAGGCTCCTACGAGCAGTACTTC
CDR3aa: CASTPGTGGSYEQYF
v_gene: TRBV27
d_gene: TRBD1
abundance: many
j_gene: TRBJ2-7

CDR3nt: TGTGCCACCAGTGATCCCGGACAGGTGCCGGATACGCAGTATTTT
CDR3aa: CATSDPGQVPDTQYF
v_gene: TRBV24-1
d_gene: TRBD1
abundance: many
j_gene: TRBJ2-3

CDR3nt: TGTGCCACCAGCTCGGGGGACTCCTACGAGCAGTACTTC
CDR3aa: CATSSGDSYEQYF
v_gene: TRBV15
d_gene: .
abundance: many
j_gene: TRBJ2-7

CDR3nt: TGTGCCAGCTCACCGGAACAGGGCTATGGCTACACCTTC
CDR3aa: CASSPEQGYGYTF
v_gene: TRBV18
d_gene: .
abundance: .
j_gene: TRBJ1-2

CDR3nt: TGTGCCAGCAGTTACTCGGCGAGGGGCGAGTACGAGCAGTACTTC
CDR3aa: CASSYSARGEYEQYF
v_gene: TRBV6-5
d_gene: .
abundance: .
j_gene: TRBJ2-7

CDR3nt: TGTGCCAGCCACACAGGGGGAACTAATGAAAAACTGTTTTTT
CDR3aa: CASHTGGTNEKLFF
v_gene: TRBV6-1
d_gene: TRBD1
abundance: .
j_gene: TRBJ1-4

CDR3nt: TGTGCCAGCAGTGACAGGGACACCGGGGAGCTGTTTTTT
CDR3aa: CASSDRDTGELFF
v_gene: TRBV2
d_gene: .
abundance: many
j_gene: TRBJ2-2

CDR3nt: TGTGCCAGCAGCAGCCAAGACGTAACGGACAGTGAAGCTTTCTTT
CDR3aa: CASSSQDVTDSEAFF
v_gene: TRBV3-1
d_gene: .
abundance: few
j_gene: TRBJ1-1

CDR3nt: TGTGCCAGCAGTCCGACAGGGGGGGCCTCTGGGGCCAACGTCCTGACTTTC
CDR3aa: CASSPTGGASGANVLTF
v_gene: TRBV25-1
d_gene: TRBD1
abundance: many
j_gene: TRBJ2-6

CDR3nt: TGTGCCAGCAGCTCGGACAGGGGGCTTTTACACAATGAGCAGTTCTTC
CDR3aa: CASSSDRGLLHNEQFF
v_gene: TRBV7-3
d_gene: TRBD1
abundance: .
j_gene: TRBJ2-1

CDR3nt: TGTGCCACCAGCCTGGACAGGGGACGCTACGAGCAGTACTTC
CDR3aa: CATSLDRGRYEQYF
v_gene: TRBV15
d_gene: TRBD1
abundance: .
j_gene: TRBJ2-7

CDR3nt: TGTGCCAGCAGTTTTGACCCCCCGGGTGGAAACACCATATATTTT
CDR3aa: CASSFDPPGGNTIYF
v_gene: TRBV6-5
d_gene: .
abundance: few
j_gene: TRBJ1-3

CDR3nt: TGTGCCAGCAGCCAATGGACAGGAGATACGCAGTATTTT
CDR3aa: CASSQWTGDTQYF
v_gene: TRBV7-3
d_gene: TRBD1
abundance: few
j_gene: TRBJ2-3

CDR3nt: TGTGCCAGCACGAGTTATGAGCAGTTCTTC
CDR3aa: CASTSYEQFF
v_gene: TRBV2
d_gene: .
abundance: .
j_gene: TRBJ2-1

CDR3nt: TGCAGTGCTAACCGGGGACGGGAGACCCAGTACTTC
CDR3aa: CSANRGRETQYF
v_gene: TRBV20-1
d_gene: .
abundance: .
j_gene: TRBJ2-5

CDR3nt: TGCAGTGCTAGAGTAGACTACCTGGGGAATGAGCAGTTCTTC
CDR3aa: CSARVDYLGNEQFF
v_gene: TRBV20-1
d_gene: .
abundance: many
j_gene: TRBJ2-1

CDR3nt: TGTGCCAGCAGTTTTGATGGTCGGGACCACAATGAGCAGTTCTTC
CDR3aa: CASSFDGRDHNEQFF
v_gene: TRBV12-3/TRBV12-4
d_gene: .
abundance: many
j_gene: TRBJ2-1

CDR3nt: TGCGCCAGCAGCCAAGATCCCCTGGGTGGGAGGACCGGGGAGCTGTTTTTT
CDR3aa: CASSQDPLGGRTGELFF
v_gene: TRBV4-1
d_gene: .
abundance: .
j_gene: TRBJ2-2

CDR3nt: TGTGCCGATGAAGGAGGGCATCAAGGCAACTATGGCTACACCTTC
CDR3aa: CADEGGHQGNYGYTF
v_gene: TRBV7-9
d_gene: .
abundance: .
j_gene: TRBJ1-2

CDR3nt: TGTGCCAGTAGACTGGACCGTTCGAACACCGGGGAGCTGTTTTTT
CDR3aa: CASRLDRSNTGELFF
v_gene: TRBV19
d_gene: .
abundance: many
j_gene: TRBJ2-2

CDR3nt: TGTGCCAGCAGCCAAGGTCCCTCTGGTTACGAGCAGTACTTC
CDR3aa: CASSQGPSGYEQYF
v_gene: TRBV4-2
d_gene: .
abundance: .
j_gene: TRBJ2-7

CDR3nt: TGCAGCGTTGCAATGGGCGAACAGGGCTTC
CDR3aa: CSVAMGEQGF
v_gene: TRBV29-1
d_gene: .
abundance: .
j_gene: TRBJ2-5

CDR3nt: TGTGCCTGGAGTGTGGCAGTCTTCAACGAGCAGTACTTC
CDR3aa: CAWSVAVFNEQYF
v_gene: TRBV30
d_gene: .
abundance: .
j_gene: TRBJ2-7

CDR3nt: TGCAGTGCTAGACGATCATCTAACTATGGCTACACCTTC
CDR3aa: CSARRSSNYGYTF
v_gene: TRBV20-1
d_gene: .
abundance: many
j_gene: TRBJ1-2

CDR3nt: TGTGCCAGTAGTAGGGAGCGGGACTATCTCAATGAGCAGTTCTTC
CDR3aa: CASSRERDYLNEQFF
v_gene: TRBV19
d_gene: TRBD2
abundance: .
j_gene: TRBJ2-1